The 25 T cell receptor beta chains in this list originate from one sample, sequenced in a study of blood T cell repertoires in COVID-19. Profiling relied on immunoSEQ multiplex PCR, and the TCRdb table lists in-frame clones only, not all of them. The data show fewer than 300,000 clones, with 70% to 90% seen just once and approximately 2.6% held by the top ten. Specimen: peripheral blood. These receptor sequences come from a woman aged 70-85 years with active or convalescent COVID-19.

This sequence joins TRBV7-9 and TRBJ1-1; perhaps TRBD1 as D (6 bases). The CDR3 contains 15 residues. Germline lookup yields CDR1 SEHNR and CDR2 FQNEAQ (reference sequence). V lost 1 base and J lost 7, with 16 bases in between. CDR3 sequence reads: CASSLDGGPSGEAFF. CDR3 in DNA: TGTGCCAGCAGCTTAGATGGGGGGCCTAGCGGTGAAGCTTTCTTT. Variable domain in full (rest from reference TRBV7-9 and TRBJ1-1): DTGVSQNPRHKITKRGQNVTFRCDPISEHNRLYWYRQTLGQGPEFLTYFQNEAQLEKSRLLSDRFSAERPKGSFSTLEIQRTEQGDSAMYLCASSLDGGPSGEAFFGQGTRLTVV.

This clone was seen a handful of times. The chain has TRBV19 and TRBJ1-5; maybe TRBD1 (5 bases). Trimming left V 6 bases short and J 4 bases short, with 19 bases between. This CDR3 is built from 16 residues. CDR1 and CDR2 (germline): LNHDA, SQIVND (reference sequence). The CDR3 DNA sequence: TGTGCCAGTAGCCTTCCAATTGCAGGGTTGAATCAGCCCCAGCATTTT. Amino acid sequence: CASSLPIAGLNQPQHF.

The V call is TRBV5-1, the J call TRBJ1-2, with D perhaps TRBD1 (6 bases). Deletions cut 7 bases from V and 1 base from J, with 14 bases between. CDR3 size: 14 residues. CDR1 is SGHRS, CDR2 YFSETQ, per germline. DNA of the CDR3: TGCGCCAGCCGCCCGACAGGATTTAACTATGGCTACACCTTC. Amino acids: CASRPTGFNYGYTF.

This clone was found a few times. This chain joins TRBV18 and TRBJ1-3; weak D call: TRBD1 (5 bases). With 2 bases removed from V and 1 base from J, the gap between germline ends came to 12 bases. From germline, CDR1 is KGHSH and CDR2 LQKENI. The CDR3 runs to 16 residues. CDR3 region: CASSPRTTASGNTIYF. CDR3 bases: TGTGCCAGCTCACCAAGAACGACAGCGTCTGGAAACACCATATATTTT.

This rearrangement joins TRBV5-6 to TRBJ1-2; possibly TRBD1 for D (6 bases). CDR1 is SGHDT and CDR2 is YYEEEE in the germline V gene. The CDR3 is 14 residues long. Trimming took 4 bases from V and 5 from J, leaving 15 bases between them. The CDR3 DNA sequence: TGTGCCAGCAGCCCCACCGGGACAAGGTATGGCTACACCTTC. It yields the protein CASSPTGTRYGYTF. The complete variable domain, with remaining parts taken from reference TRBV5-6 and TRBJ1-2, reads DAGVTQSPTHLIKTRGQQVTLRCSPKSGHDTVSWYQQALGQGPQFIFQYYEEEERQRGNFPDRFSGHQFPNYSSELNVNALLLGDSALYLCASSPTGTRYGYTFGSGTRLTVV.

V is TRBV9 and J is TRBJ2-5; D is perhaps TRBD2 (6 bases). The germline gives CDR1 SGDLS, CDR2 YYNGEE. V lost 4 bases and J 5 bases, leaving 9 bases between the germline ends. The CDR3 extends over 12 amino acids. The CDR3 sequence is CASSPAGETQYF. The CDR3 DNA reads as TGTGCCAGCAGCCCGGCGGGGGAGACCCAGTACTTC. Based on the CDR3 plus reference TRBV9 and TRBJ2-5, the full variable domain is DSGVTQTPKHLITATGQRVTLRCSPRSGDLSVYWYQQSLDQGLQFLIQYYNGEERAKGNILERFSAQQFPDLHSELNLSSLELGDSALYFCASSPAGETQYFGPGTRLLVL.

The sample holds a few counts of this clone. The chain uses TRBV12-3 or TRBV12-4 and TRBJ1-6, with D perhaps matching TRBD1 (5 bases). The CDR3 runs to 12 residues. V lost 5 bases and J lost 9, with 8 bases in between. CDR3 in DNA: TGTGCCAGCAGTCTCAGGGTTTCACCCCTCCACTTT. Its protein is CASSLRVSPLHF.

V gene TRBV2 combines with J gene TRBJ2-5, with 8 bases matching TRBD1. CDR1 and CDR2 from the germline V gene are SNHLY and FYNNEI. The CDR3 is 14 amino acids. With V trimmed by 2 bases and J by 5 bases, 4 bases remained unmatched. CDR3 coding DNA: TGTGCCAGCAGTGAACAGGGGGCTGATGAGACCCAGTACTTC. It codes for CASSEQGADETQYF.

The J gene is TRBJ2-5, the V gene TRBV6-5; 11 bases are shared with TRBD1. The V gene end was trimmed by 3 bases and the J gene end by 9 bases; junction bases not matched to a gene: 12. Germline values: CDR1 MNHEY, CDR2 SVGAGI. The CDR3 is made up of 16 amino acids. CDR3 sequence: CASSYFPGQGERAQYF. The DNA for the CDR3 is TGTGCCAGCAGTTATTTCCCGGGACAGGGGGAAAGGGCCCAGTACTTC.

This rearrangement joins TRBV6-5 to TRBJ2-7, with 8 nucleotides matching TRBD2. V lost 6 bases to trimming and J lost 12 bases; unmatched junction nucleotides: 7. The CDR3 loop spans 11 amino acids. CDR1 is MNHEY, CDR2 SVGAGI, per germline. The DNA of the CDR3 is TGTGCCAGCAGGGCGGGGGGTCCTCCGTACTTC. Protein product: CASRAGGPPYF.

The chain carries TRBV11-2 and TRBJ2-1; 12 nucleotides match TRBD2. This CDR3 comprises 16 residues. From germline, CDR1 is SGHAT and CDR2 FQNNGV. Germline trimming cut 1 base from V and 7 bases from J; bases unmatched to any gene: 5. The CDR3 loop reads CASSLVETSGRNEQFF. DNA for the CDR3: TGTGCCAGCAGCTTAGTCGAGACTAGCGGGAGAAATGAGCAGTTCTTC. The whole variable domain, remainder taken from reference TRBV11-2 and TRBJ2-1, is EAGVAQSPRYKIIEKRQSVAFWCNPISGHATLYWYQQILGQGPKLLIQFQNNGVVDDSQLPKDRFSAERLKGVDSTLKIQPAKLEDSAVYLCASSLVETSGRNEQFFGPGTRLTVL.

The chain is built from TRBV5-1 and TRBJ1-2; 7 bases are shared with TRBD1. The V and J ends lost 3 bases and 8 bases, in that order; junction bases with no gene match: 7. Germline loops: CDR1 SGHRS, CDR2 YFSETQ. The CDR3 consists of 13 residues. CDR3 sequence: CASSSTGERGYTF. CDR3 nucleotide sequence: TGCGCCAGCAGCTCCACAGGGGAACGAGGCTACACCTTC.

The gene calls are TRBV2 and TRBJ1-5; D possibly corresponds to TRBD1 (5 bases). The CDR3 contains 12 residues. V lost 8 bases to trimming and J lost 6 bases, with 11 bases between them. CDR1 SNHLY and CDR2 FYNNEI come from the germline V gene. CDR3: CASDQGTQPQHF. The DNA for the CDR3 is TGTGCCAGCGACCAGGGTACTCAGCCCCAGCATTTT.

The chain employs TRBV6-2 or TRBV6-3 and TRBJ1-6, with D hard to call. V was trimmed by 5 bases and J by 11 bases, leaving 10 bases between them. The CDR3 has 12 residues. CDR1 is MNHEY, CDR2 SVGEGT, per germline. CDR3 in amino acids: CASSLRRAPLHF. CDR3 in DNA: TGTGCCAGCAGTCTCCGACGGGCACCCCTCCACTTT.

The chain carries TRBV5-6 and TRBJ2-7; TRBD1 is a possible D gene (5 bases). The CDR3 has 14 amino acids. Germline assignment: CDR1 SGHDT and CDR2 YYEEEE. V was shortened by 6 bases and J by 6 bases, with 19 bases between the two germline ends. DNA for the CDR3: TGTGCCAGCATTTCAGGGCAGGCCCTCGGCGAGCAGTACTTC. It translates to CASISGQALGEQYF. Filled out from reference TRBV5-6 and TRBJ2-7, the complete variable domain reads DAGVTQSPTHLIKTRGQQVTLRCSPKSGHDTVSWYQQALGQGPQFIFQYYEEEERQRGNFPDRFSGHQFPNYSSELNVNALLLGDSALYLCASISGQALGEQYFGPGTRLTVT.

The table lists this clone with a count of one. The chain joins TRBV6-6 to TRBJ2-3; possibly TRBD2 for D (5 bases). The CDR3 has 14 residues. Germline CDR1 MNHNY, CDR2 SVGAGI (reference sequence). Trimming removed 8 bases from V and 1 base from J, with 13 bases in between. The CDR3 loop is CASRLAGGTDTQYF. As DNA, the CDR3 is TGTGCCAGCCGTTTGGCCGGGGGCACAGATACGCAGTATTTT.

V gene TRBV24-1 combines with J gene TRBJ2-3, with a tentative D call TRBD2 (5 bases). V shed 5 bases and J shed 3 bases, with 14 bases lying between them. The CDR3 contains 15 residues. Germline CDR1 is KGHDR and CDR2 is SFDVKD. CDR3 DNA sequence: TGTGCCACCAGTGGAAACAGAGAGGGAACAGATACGCAGTATTTT. As protein: CATSGNREGTDTQYF.

The chain uses TRBV6-5 and TRBJ1-5; D is possibly TRBD1 (6 bases). CDR1 and CDR2 from the germline V gene are MNHEY and SVGAGI. This CDR3 is 15 amino acids long. Trimming pared 4 bases from V and 0 bases from J, leaving 10 bases between. CDR3 DNA sequence: TGTGCCAGCAGTTGGGGGCGGAGTAGCAATCAGCCCCAGCATTTT. Its protein product is CASSWGRSSNQPQHF.

The chain uses TRBV18 and TRBJ1-3; D not certain. Deletions cut 3 bases from V and 3 bases from J, with 21 bases between. The CDR3 length is 18 residues. From germline, CDR1 is KGHSH and CDR2 LQKENI. This CDR3 reads CASSPPNAMGGIGNTIYF. The CDR3 bases are TGTGCCAGCTCACCCCCCAACGCCATGGGAGGAATTGGAAACACCATATATTTT.

CDR3 sequence: CASSLRRGWTYEQYF. As DNA, the CDR3 is TGTGCCAGCAGTTTGCGCAGGGGTTGGACCTACGAGCAGTACTTC. This chain uses TRBV11-1 with TRBJ2-7; tentatively, D is TRBD1 (6 bases). This CDR3 spans 15 amino acids. Germline CDR1 and CDR2: SGHAT and FQDESV (reference sequence). Trimming removed 6 bases at V and 2 bases at J, with 17 bases between.

The V gene is TRBV7-2, the J gene TRBJ1-5, with unresolved D. Trimming left V 1 base short and J 5 bases short, with 12 bases between. This CDR3 has 15 residues. Per the germline V gene, CDR1 is SGHTA and CDR2 is FQGNSA. The CDR3 region is CASSLEHRDYQPQHF. CDR3 in DNA: TGTGCCAGCAGCTTAGAGCACCGGGATTATCAGCCCCAGCATTTT.

This sequence joins TRBV9 and TRBJ2-3; TRBD2 matches at 7 bases. V lost 2 bases to trimming and J lost 0 bases; unmatched junction nucleotides: 6. This CDR3 comprises 16 residues. The germline gives CDR1 SGDLS, CDR2 YYNGEE. This chain's CDR3 is CASSVEAGLSTDTQYF. The CDR3 nucleotides are TGTGCCAGCAGCGTGGAAGCGGGGTTAAGCACAGATACGCAGTATTTT.

The chain employs TRBV19 and TRBJ2-1, with TRBD2 matching over 8 bases. V shed 3 bases and J 2 bases; nucleotides not matched to a gene: 3. Germline values: CDR1 LNHDA, CDR2 SQIVND (reference sequence). The CDR3 is 15 residues long. CDR3 loop: CASSIGGGPYNEQFF. The CDR3 bases are TGTGCCAGTAGTATCGGCGGGGGGCCCTACAATGAGCAGTTCTTC.

This chain's CDR3 is CASSYSGGSYNEQFF. The CDR3 DNA sequence: TGTGCCAGCAGTTACTCGGGGGGGTCCTACAATGAGCAGTTCTTC. This chain uses TRBV6-2 or TRBV6-3 with TRBJ2-1, with 7 bases matching TRBD2. Germline lookup yields CDR1 MNHEY and CDR2 SVGEGT. V trimming: 0 bases; J trimming: 1 base; junction bases outside the gene matches: 0. The CDR3 sequence is 15 residues long.

This chain joins TRBV3-1 (or the pseudogene TRBV3-2) and TRBJ2-7; TRBD1 aligns across 9 bases. Germline-derived CDR1 and CDR2 are LGHDT and YNNKEL (reference sequence). The V segment lost 4 bases and the J segment 6 bases; nucleotides outside the gene matches: 7. This CDR3 comprises 14 residues. The CDR3 sequence: CASSPPWTGAEQYF. The DNA of the CDR3 is TGTGCCAGCAGCCCCCCTTGGACAGGGGCCGAGCAGTACTTC.